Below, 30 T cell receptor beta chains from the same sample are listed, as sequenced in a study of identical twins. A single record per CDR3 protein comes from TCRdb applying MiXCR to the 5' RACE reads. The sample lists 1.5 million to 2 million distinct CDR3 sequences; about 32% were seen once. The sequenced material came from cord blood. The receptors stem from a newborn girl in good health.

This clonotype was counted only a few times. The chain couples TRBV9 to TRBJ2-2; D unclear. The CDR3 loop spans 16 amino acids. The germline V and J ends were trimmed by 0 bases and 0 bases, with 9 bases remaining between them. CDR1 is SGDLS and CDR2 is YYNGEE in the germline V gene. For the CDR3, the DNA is TGTGCCAGCAGCGTAGTAGGGTTTTCGAACACCGGGGAGCTGTTTTTT. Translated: CASSVVGFSNTGELFF. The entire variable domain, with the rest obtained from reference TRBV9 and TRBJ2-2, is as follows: DSGVTQTPKHLITATGQRVTLRCSPRSGDLSVYWYQQSLDQGLQFLIQYYNGEERAKGNILERFSAQQFPDLHSELNLSSLELGDSALYFCASSVVGFSNTGELFFGEGSRLTVL.

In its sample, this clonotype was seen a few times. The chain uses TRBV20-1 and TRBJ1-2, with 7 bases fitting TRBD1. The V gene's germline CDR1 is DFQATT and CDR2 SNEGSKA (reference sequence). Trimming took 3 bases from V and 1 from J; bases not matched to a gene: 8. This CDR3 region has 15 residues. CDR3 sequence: CSARGAGTDNYGYTF. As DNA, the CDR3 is TGCAGTGCTAGGGGCGCGGGGACAGATAACTATGGCTACACCTTC.

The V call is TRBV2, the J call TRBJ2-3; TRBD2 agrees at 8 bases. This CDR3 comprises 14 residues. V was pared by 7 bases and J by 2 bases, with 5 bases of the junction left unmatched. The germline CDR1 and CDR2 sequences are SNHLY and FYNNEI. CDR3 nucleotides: TGTGCCAGCAAATTAGCGGGGTACACAGATACGCAGTATTTT. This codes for CASKLAGYTDTQYF.

CDR3 amino acids: CASSPGQTETQYF. Written as DNA, the CDR3 is TGTGCCAGCAGTCCAGGACAGACGGAGACCCAGTACTTC. This chain uses TRBV28 with TRBJ2-5; TRBD1 is a possible D gene (6 bases). The CDR3 length is 13 residues. V was trimmed by 5 bases and J by 5 bases, leaving 12 bases between them. Per the germline V gene, CDR1 is MDHEN and CDR2 is SYDVKM.

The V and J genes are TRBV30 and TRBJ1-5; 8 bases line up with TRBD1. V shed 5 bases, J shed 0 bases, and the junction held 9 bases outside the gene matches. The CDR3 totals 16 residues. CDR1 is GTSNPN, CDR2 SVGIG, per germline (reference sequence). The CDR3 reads CAWPPDRAYSNQPQHF. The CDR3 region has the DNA TGTGCCTGGCCACCGGACAGGGCCTATAGCAATCAGCCCCAGCATTTT.

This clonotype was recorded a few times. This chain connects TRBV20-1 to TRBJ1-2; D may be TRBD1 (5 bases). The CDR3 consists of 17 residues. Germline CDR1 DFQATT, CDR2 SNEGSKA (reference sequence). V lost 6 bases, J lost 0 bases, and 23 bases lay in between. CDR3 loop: CSAPLRGQGRANYGYTF. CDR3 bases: TGCAGTGCGCCCCTGCGCGGGCAGGGAAGAGCTAACTATGGCTACACCTTC.

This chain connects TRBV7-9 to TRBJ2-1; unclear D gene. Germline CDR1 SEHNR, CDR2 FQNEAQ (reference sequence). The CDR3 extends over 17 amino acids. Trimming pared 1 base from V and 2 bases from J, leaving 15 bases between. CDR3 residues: CASSLVEQPSPYNEQFF. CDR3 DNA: TGTGCCAGCAGCTTAGTAGAACAGCCGAGCCCCTACAATGAGCAGTTCTTC.

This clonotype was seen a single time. CDR3 coding DNA: TGTGCCAGCGGGACTAGCGGGGTTGACACCGGGGAGCTGTTTTTT. Its translation is CASGTSGVDTGELFF. The chain uses TRBV7-9 and TRBJ2-2; 13 nucleotides agree with TRBD2. CDR3 length: 15 residues. The V segment lost 8 bases and the J segment 3 bases; nucleotides outside the gene matches: 3. Germline V gene data show CDR1 as SEHNR and CDR2 as FQNEAQ (reference sequence).

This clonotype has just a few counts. The CDR3 loop is CACWTRNNYEQYF. CDR3 DNA: TGTGCCTGTTGGACTAGGAACAACTACGAGCAGTACTTC. The gene calls are TRBV30 and TRBJ2-7; 7 nucleotides line up with TRBD2. Germline lookup yields CDR1 GTSNPN and CDR2 SVGIG (reference sequence). The CDR3 loop spans 13 amino acids. J was trimmed by 3 bases and V by 6 bases; bases with no gene match: 8.

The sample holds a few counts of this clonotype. DNA for the CDR3: TGTGCCAGCCACCAGGGTAAGGGTGAAGCTTTCTTT. This translates into CASHQGKGEAFF. V usage is TRBV12-3 or TRBV12-4 and J usage is TRBJ1-1; TRBD1 might be the D (5 bases). V gave up 8 bases and J gave up 7 bases, with 14 bases separating them. The CDR3 is 12 residues long.

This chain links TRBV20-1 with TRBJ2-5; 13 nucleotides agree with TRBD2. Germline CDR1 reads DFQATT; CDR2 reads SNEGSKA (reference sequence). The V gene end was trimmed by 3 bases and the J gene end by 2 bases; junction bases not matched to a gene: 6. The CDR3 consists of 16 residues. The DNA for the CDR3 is TGCAGTGCTAGCCTCGGACTAGCGGGAGAGCAAGAGACCCAGTACTTC. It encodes CSASLGLAGEQETQYF.

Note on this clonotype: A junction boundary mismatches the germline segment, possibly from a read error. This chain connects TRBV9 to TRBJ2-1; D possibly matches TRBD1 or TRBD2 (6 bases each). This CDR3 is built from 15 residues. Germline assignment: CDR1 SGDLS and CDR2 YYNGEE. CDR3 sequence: CAGSVGGGSYNEQFF. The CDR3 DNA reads TGTGCCGGCAGCGTAGGAGGGGGATCATACAATGAGCAGTTCTTC.

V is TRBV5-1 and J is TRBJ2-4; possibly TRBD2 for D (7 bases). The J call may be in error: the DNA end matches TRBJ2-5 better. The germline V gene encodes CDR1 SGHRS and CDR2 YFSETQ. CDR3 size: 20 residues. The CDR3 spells CASSLAPWFIEGGGLETQYF. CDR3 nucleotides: TGCGCCAGCAGCTTGGCCCCCTGGTTCATTGAGGGAGGGGGACTGGAGACCCAGTACTTC.

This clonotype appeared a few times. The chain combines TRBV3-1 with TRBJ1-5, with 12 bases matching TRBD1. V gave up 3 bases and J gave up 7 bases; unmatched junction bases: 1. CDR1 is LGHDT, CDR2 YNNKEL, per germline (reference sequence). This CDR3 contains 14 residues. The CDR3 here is CASSQGTGGQPQHF. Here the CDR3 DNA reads TGTGCCAGCAGCCAGGGGACAGGGGGCCAGCCCCAGCATTTT.

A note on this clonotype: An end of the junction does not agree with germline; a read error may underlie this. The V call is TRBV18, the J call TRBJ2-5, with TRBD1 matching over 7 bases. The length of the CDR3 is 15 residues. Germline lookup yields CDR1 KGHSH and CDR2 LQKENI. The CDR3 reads CASPPRTGSGETQYF. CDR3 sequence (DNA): TGTGCCAGCCCACCACGGACAGGTTCGGGCGAGACCCAGTACTTC.

This CDR3 reads CASSFGWTVAKNIQYF. The CDR3 coding sequence is TGTGCCAGCAGTTTTGGTTGGACGGTAGCCAAAAACATTCAGTACTTC. The V and J genes are TRBV28 and TRBJ2-4; D uncertain. The CDR3 runs to 16 residues. V was trimmed by 3 bases and J by 0 bases, leaving 12 bases between them. CDR1 is MDHEN, CDR2 SYDVKM, per germline. The full variable domain, completed using reference TRBV28 and TRBJ2-4, is DVKVTQSSRYLVKRTGEKVFLECVQDMDHENMFWYRQDPGLGLRLIYFSYDVKMKEKGDIPEGYSVSREKKERFSLILESASTNQTSMYLCASSFGWTVAKNIQYFGAGTRLSVL.

The CDR3 DNA reads as TGTGCCAGCACGCCGAGCGGGGTGTCGACCCAGCATTTT. Protein sequence: CASTPSGVSTQHF. V gene TRBV6-6 combines with J gene TRBJ1-5; no firm D call. CDR1 is MNHNY, CDR2 SVGAGI, per germline (reference sequence). V lost 7 bases and J lost 11, with 18 bases in between. The CDR3 length is 13 residues.

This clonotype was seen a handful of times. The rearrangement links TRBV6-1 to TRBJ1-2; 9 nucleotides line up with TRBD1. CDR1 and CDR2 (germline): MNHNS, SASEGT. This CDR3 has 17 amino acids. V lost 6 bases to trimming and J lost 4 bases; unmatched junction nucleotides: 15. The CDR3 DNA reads TGTGCCAGCAGCGGCTCCCAGACAGGGGGTCCCTCCTATGGCTACACCTTC. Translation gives CASSGSQTGGPSYGYTF.

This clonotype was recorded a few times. CDR3 sequence (DNA): TGTGCTAGTGCCCCACCTACCGGGACTAGCGGGGGTAATGAGCAGTTCTTC. It codes for CASAPPTGTSGGNEQFF. V gene TRBV12-5 combines with J gene TRBJ2-1; the match to TRBD2 covers 14 bases. Germline CDR1 is LGHNT and CDR2 is FRNRAP. J was trimmed by 7 bases and V by 7 bases; bases with no gene match: 12. CDR3 size: 17 residues.

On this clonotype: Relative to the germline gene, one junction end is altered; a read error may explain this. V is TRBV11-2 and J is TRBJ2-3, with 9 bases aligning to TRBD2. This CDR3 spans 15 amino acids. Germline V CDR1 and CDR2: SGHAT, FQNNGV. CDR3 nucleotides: TGTGCCAGCAGGTTAGCGGGGGCCCCCACAGATACGCAGTATTTT. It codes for CASRLAGAPTDTQYF.

This CDR3 is CASSGDSANLRGPQHF. CDR3 DNA sequence: TGTGCCAGCAGTGGGGACAGCGCGAACCTCCGAGGGCCCCAGCATTTT. V is TRBV2 and J is TRBJ1-5, with TRBD1 matching over 7 bases. This CDR3 has 16 residues. Trimming at V came to 4 bases and at J to 9 bases, leaving 15 bases not matched to a gene. Germline CDR1 is SNHLY and CDR2 is FYNNEI.

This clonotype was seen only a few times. CDR3 region: CSASQGPRNQPQHF. The CDR3 nucleotides are TGCAGTGCTAGCCAGGGACCGAGAAATCAGCCCCAGCATTTT. This sequence joins TRBV20-1 and TRBJ1-5, with a possible D match to TRBD1 (5 bases). Germline V gene sequence: CDR1 DFQATT, CDR2 SNEGSKA (reference sequence). Trimming stripped 3 bases from V and 4 bases from J, with 13 bases between. The CDR3 covers 14 residues.

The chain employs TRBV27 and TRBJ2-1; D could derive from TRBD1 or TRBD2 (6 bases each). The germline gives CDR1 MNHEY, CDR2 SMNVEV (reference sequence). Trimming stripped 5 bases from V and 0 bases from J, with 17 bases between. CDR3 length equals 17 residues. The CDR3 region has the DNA TGTGCCAGCAGTACCATTCGGGGGACAAACTCCTACAATGAGCAGTTCTTC. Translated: CASSTIRGTNSYNEQFF.

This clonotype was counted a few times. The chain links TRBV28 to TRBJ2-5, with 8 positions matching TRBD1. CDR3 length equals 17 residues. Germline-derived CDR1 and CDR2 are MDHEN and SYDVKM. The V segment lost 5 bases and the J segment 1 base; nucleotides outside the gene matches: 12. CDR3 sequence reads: CASSPLGTGLPQETQYF. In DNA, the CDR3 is TGTGCCAGCAGTCCATTAGGGACAGGACTCCCCCAAGAGACCCAGTACTTC.

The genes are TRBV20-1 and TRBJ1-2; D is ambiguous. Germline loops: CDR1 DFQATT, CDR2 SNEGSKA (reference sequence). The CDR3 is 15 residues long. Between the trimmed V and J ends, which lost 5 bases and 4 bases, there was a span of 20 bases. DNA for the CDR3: TGCAGTGCTTGCGGTTTCCCCTACTCAATCTATGGCTACACCTTC. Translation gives CSACGFPYSIYGYTF.

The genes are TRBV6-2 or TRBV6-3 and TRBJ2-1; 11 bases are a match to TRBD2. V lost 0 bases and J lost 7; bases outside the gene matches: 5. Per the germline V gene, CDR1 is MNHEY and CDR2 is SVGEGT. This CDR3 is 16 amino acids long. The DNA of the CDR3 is TGTGCCAGCAGTTACTCGGGCCCTAGCGGGAGGAATGAGCAGTTCTTC. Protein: CASSYSGPSGRNEQFF.

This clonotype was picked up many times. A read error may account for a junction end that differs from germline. In nucleotides, the CDR3 is TGTGCCAGCAGCTTATCCGGGGAGCTGTTTTTT. Amino acid sequence: CASSLSGELFF. V is TRBV5-1 and J is TRBJ2-2; unclear D gene. Looked up from germline, CDR1 is SGHRS and CDR2 is YFSETQ. The CDR3 runs 11 residues.

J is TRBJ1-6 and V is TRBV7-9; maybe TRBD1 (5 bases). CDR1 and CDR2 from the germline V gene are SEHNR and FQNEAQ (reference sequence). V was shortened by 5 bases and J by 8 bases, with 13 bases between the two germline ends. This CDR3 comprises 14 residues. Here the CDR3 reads CASSRRGVDSPLHF. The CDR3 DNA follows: TGTGCCAGCAGCCGACGGGGGGTTGATTCACCCCTCCACTTT. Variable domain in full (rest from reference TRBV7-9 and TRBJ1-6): DTGVSQNPRHKITKRGQNVTFRCDPISEHNRLYWYRQTLGQGPEFLTYFQNEAQLEKSRLLSDRFSAERPKGSFSTLEIQRTEQGDSAMYLCASSRRGVDSPLHFGNGTRLTVT.

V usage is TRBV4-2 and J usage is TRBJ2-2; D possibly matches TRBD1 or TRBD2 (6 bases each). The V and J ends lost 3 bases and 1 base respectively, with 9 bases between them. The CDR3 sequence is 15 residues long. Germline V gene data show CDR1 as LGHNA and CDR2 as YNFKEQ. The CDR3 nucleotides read TGTGCCAGCAGCCATGAGGGGGGGAACACCGGGGAGCTGTTTTTT. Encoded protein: CASSHEGGNTGELFF.

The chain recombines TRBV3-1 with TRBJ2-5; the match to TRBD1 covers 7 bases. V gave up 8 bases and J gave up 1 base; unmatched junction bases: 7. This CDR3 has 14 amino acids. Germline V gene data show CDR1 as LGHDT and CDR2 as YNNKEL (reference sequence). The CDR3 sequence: CASLRQGSQETQYF. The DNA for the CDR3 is TGTGCCAGCCTCAGACAGGGTAGCCAAGAGACCCAGTACTTC.